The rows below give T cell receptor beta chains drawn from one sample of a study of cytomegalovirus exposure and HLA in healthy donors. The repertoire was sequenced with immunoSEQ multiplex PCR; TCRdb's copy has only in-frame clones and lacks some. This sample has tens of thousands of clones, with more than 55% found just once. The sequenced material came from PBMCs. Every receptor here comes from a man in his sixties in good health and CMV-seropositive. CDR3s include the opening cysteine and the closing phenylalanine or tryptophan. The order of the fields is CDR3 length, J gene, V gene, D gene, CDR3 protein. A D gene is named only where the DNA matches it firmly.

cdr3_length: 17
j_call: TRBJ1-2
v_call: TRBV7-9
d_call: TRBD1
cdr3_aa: CSSSLSATGARHYGYTF

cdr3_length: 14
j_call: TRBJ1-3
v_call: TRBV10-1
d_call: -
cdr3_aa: CASSESPGSNTIYF

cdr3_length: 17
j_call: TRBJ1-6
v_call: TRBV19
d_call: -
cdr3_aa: CATKGSLGGSYNSPLHF

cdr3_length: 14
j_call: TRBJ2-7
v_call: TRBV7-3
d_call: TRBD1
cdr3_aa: CASSRGDRAYEQYF

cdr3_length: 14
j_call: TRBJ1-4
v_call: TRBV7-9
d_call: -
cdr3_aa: CASSYRESNEKLFF

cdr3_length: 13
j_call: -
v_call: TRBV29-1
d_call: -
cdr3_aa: CSVEETGSNEQYF

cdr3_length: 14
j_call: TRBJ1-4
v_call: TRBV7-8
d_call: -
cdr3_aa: CASSREGKREKLFF

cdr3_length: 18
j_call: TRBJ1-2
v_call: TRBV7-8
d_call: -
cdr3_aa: CASSLESAQGIENYGYTF

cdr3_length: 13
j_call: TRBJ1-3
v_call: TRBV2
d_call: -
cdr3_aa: CASSPTGRNTIYF

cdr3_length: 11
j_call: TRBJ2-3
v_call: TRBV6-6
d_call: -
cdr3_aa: CASSSSDTQYF

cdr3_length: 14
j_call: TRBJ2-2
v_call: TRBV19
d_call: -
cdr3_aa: CASSIRRISGELFF

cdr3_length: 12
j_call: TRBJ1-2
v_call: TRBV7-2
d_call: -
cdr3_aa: CASSLFGYGYTF

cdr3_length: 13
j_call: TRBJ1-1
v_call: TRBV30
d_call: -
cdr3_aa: CASQQFMNTEAFF

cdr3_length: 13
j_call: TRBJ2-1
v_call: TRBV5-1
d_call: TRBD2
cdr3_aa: CASSLNRGRGEFF

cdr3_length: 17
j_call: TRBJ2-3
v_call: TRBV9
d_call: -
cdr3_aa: CASSGGGAGAGTDTQYF